Below are 9 T cell receptor beta chains sequenced from a single sample in a study of T cells in narcolepsy. Data came from immunoSEQ multiplex PCR; TCRdb stores just in-frame clones and leaves some out. The table records some 13,000 clones, 70% to 90% of them present only once. The sample was CD45RA- memory CD4+ T cells from PBMCs. The receptors stem from a human donor with narcolepsy.

The CDR3 region has the DNA TGTGCCTGGAGTGGGGTGGCGGGAGGGCCTTGGTACAATGAGCAGTTCTTC. Amino acids: CAWSGVAGGPWYNEQFF. The chain is built from TRBV30 and TRBJ2-1; TRBD2 agrees at 9 bases. Per the germline V gene, CDR1 is GTSNPN and CDR2 is SVGIG (reference sequence). The V segment lost 1 base and the J segment 4 bases; nucleotides outside the gene matches: 11. This CDR3 spans 17 amino acids.

The CDR3 DNA reads as TGTGCCAGCAGTCCCGCAGGGAGGGCTAATCAGCCCCAGCATTTT. As protein: CASSPAGRANQPQHF. The J gene is TRBJ1-5, the V gene TRBV9; D might be TRBD1 (5 bases). The CDR3 length is 15 residues. Germline assignment: CDR1 SGDLS and CDR2 YYNGEE. V was shortened by 5 bases and J by 4 bases, with 16 bases between the two germline ends.

This CDR3 reads CATQGLGDYGYTF. For the CDR3, the DNA is TGTGCCACTCAGGGGTTGGGGGACTATGGCTACACCTTC. This rearrangement joins TRBV19 to TRBJ1-2, with a weak D call TRBD1 (6 bases). With 10 bases removed from V and 3 bases from J, the gap between germline ends came to 15 bases. Per germline, CDR1 LNHDA and CDR2 SQIVND (reference sequence). The CDR3 is 13 amino acids.

This rearrangement joins TRBV28 to TRBJ1-3, with D maybe TRBD1 (6 bases). Per germline, CDR1 MDHEN and CDR2 SYDVKM. The V end was cut by 6 bases, the J end by 0 bases, with 15 bases between. The CDR3 is 16 residues long. For the CDR3, the DNA is TGTGCCAGCAGGAGAGAGGGACAATCCTCTGGAAACACCATATATTTT. Translated: CASRREGQSSGNTIYF. Based on the CDR3 plus reference TRBV28 and TRBJ1-3, the full variable domain is DVKVTQSSRYLVKRTGEKVFLECVQDMDHENMFWYRQDPGLGLRLIYFSYDVKMKEKGDIPEGYSVSREKKERFSLILESASTNQTSMYLCASRREGQSSGNTIYFGEGSWLTVV.

The gene calls are TRBV4-1 and TRBJ1-3; D is unclear. Looked up from germline, CDR1 is MGHRA and CDR2 is YSYEKL. Trimming removed 1 base from V and 4 bases from J, with 11 bases in between. The CDR3 spans 15 residues. The CDR3, as DNA: TGCGCCAGCAGCCAAGCCTACAGCTCCGGAAACACCATATATTTT. Residues: CASSQAYSSGNTIYF.

The chain employs TRBV5-4 and TRBJ2-3, with D perhaps matching TRBD2 (6 bases). V lost 3 bases and J lost 7, with 18 bases in between. The CDR3 contains 15 residues. The germline V gene has CDR1 SGHNT and CDR2 YYREEE (reference sequence). The CDR3: CASSYRDWRTNTQYF. In DNA form, the CDR3 reads TGTGCCAGCAGCTACCGGGACTGGAGGACTAATACGCAGTATTTT.

V usage is TRBV6-1 and J usage is TRBJ2-1; 7 nucleotides line up with TRBD2. The CDR3 is 14 amino acids. Germline values: CDR1 MNHNS, CDR2 SASEGT. With 4 bases clipped from V and 7 bases from J, the junction kept 7 bases outside the gene matches. The CDR3 DNA reads as TGTGCCAGCAGTGTCGCGGGAGTGGGGAATGAGCAGTTCTTC. Its protein product is CASSVAGVGNEQFF.

This clone was found once. The rearrangement uses TRBV27 and TRBJ1-5, with 8 nucleotides matching TRBD1. This CDR3 contains 14 residues. Germline loops: CDR1 MNHEY, CDR2 SMNVEV (reference sequence). The V and J ends lost 5 bases and 7 bases, in that order; junction bases with no gene match: 7. The CDR3 coding sequence is TGTGCCAGCAGTCATAGGACAGGGCAGCAGCCCCAGCATTTT. Encoded protein: CASSHRTGQQPQHF.

The rearrangement links TRBV28 to TRBJ2-1; 7 nucleotides agree with TRBD2. Germline assignment: CDR1 MDHEN and CDR2 SYDVKM. The CDR3 has 16 amino acids. The V segment lost 4 bases and the J segment 8 bases; nucleotides outside the gene matches: 14. The CDR3 bases are TGTGCCAGCAGTTCCTCATTTGAGACTAGCCCCTATGAGCAGTTCTTC. This sequence encodes CASSSSFETSPYEQFF.